This TCR beta chain emerged from a study of cytomegalovirus exposure and HLA in healthy donors. The study ran its PCR with 60 Vbeta and 13 Jbeta primers. Assay used: immunoSEQ multiplex PCR; TCRdb lists only in-frame clones, some missing. The sample consists of some 170,000 clones, about 80% of them appearing once. Germline-derived CDR1 and CDR2 are SGHAT and FQNNGV. The CDR3 is 12 residues long. V trimming: 6 bases; J trimming: 10 bases; junction bases outside the gene matches: 2. Study-level results: Information on immune exposure was restricted to one variable (CMV serostatus). TCR association rates varied by HLA locus in a later analysis, with DRB1 highest and HLA-C lowest.

Comment on this clone: Its cognate antigen is unknown.

V usage is TRBV11-2 and J usage is TRBJ2-1; 11 bases are a match to TRBD2. This TCR was recovered from a man aged 40-55 years in good health and CMV-seropositive. Material for sequencing was PBMCs. The CDR3 DNA reads TGTGCCAGCAGTCGACTAGCGGGAGAGCAGTTCTTC. Its protein product is CASSRLAGEQFF. Full variable domain (outside the CDR3, taken from reference TRBV11-2 and TRBJ2-1): EAGVAQSPRYKIIEKRQSVAFWCNPISGHATLYWYQQILGQGPKLLIQFQNNGVVDDSQLPKDRFSAERLKGVDSTLKIQPAKLEDSAVYLCASSRLAGEQFFGPGTRLTVL.